Below are 4 T cell receptor beta chains sequenced from a single sample in a study of CXCR3-negative and CXCR3-positive naive CD8 T cells. Findings of the study overall: CXCR3-positive naive cells carried more hydrophobic TRB CDR3s than CXCR3-negative naive cells did.

Researchers prepared the TRB cDNA libraries using 5' RACE with UMI labels. TCRdb reprocessed the 5' RACE reads; each CDR3 protein has one entry and no DNA is given. The sample table includes around 63,000 distinct CDR3 sequences. These receptors have no identified antigens. The specimen sequenced was naive CXCR3+ CD8+ T cells from blood. As for subset: CD45RO-CCR7+CD27+CD95- naive CD8+ T cells expressing CXCR3 (TNR3+). The receptor source for this set is a human donor in good health. Some clones in this sample may be carry-over from other donors' samples.

The rearrangement links TRBV5-6 to TRBJ2-7; TCRdb's D gene call, TRBD1, goes unchecked for lack of DNA. CDR3 size: 15 residues. CDR1 is SGHDT, CDR2 YYEEEE, per germline. CDR3: CASSFGQGDPYEQYF.

This chain links TRBV28 with TRBJ2-7; the TCRdb D gene call, TRBD1, has no DNA to confirm it. This CDR3 has 15 amino acids. Germline V gene lookup returns CDR1 MDHEN and CDR2 SYDVKM. The CDR3 protein is CASSSTLGRWDEQYF.

The rearrangement joins TRBV29-1 to TRBJ2-2; TCRdb proposes TRBD2, but this gene call is untestable without DNA. Germline loops: CDR1 SQVTM, CDR2 ANQGSEA. The CDR3 runs 12 residues. The CDR3: CSAPRATGELFF.

The chain combines TRBV3-1 with TRBJ2-7; the D call of TRBD2 rests on TCRdb alone, since no DNA is present to check it. This CDR3 region has 14 residues. Germline CDR1 is LGHDT and CDR2 is YNNKEL (reference sequence). This CDR3 reads CASSLLTRTYEQYF.